This section outlines one T cell receptor beta chain sequence together with its context. The antigen is unknown. This record belongs to a study of graft-versus-host responses after intestinal transplantation. Some clones are missing from TCRdb's copy, which holds only in-frame ones; the method was immunoSEQ multiplex PCR. The repertoire holds tens of thousands of clones, with over 75% as singletons. Germline CDR1 reads SGHAT; CDR2 reads FQNNGV. V lost 5 bases, J lost 2 bases, and 15 bases lay in between. CDR3 length equals 15 residues. This chain links TRBV11-2 with TRBJ2-5, with D possibly matching TRBD2 (6 bases). This specimen consisted of unstimulated CD8+ T cells sorted from spleen or lymph node cells, obtained before intestinal transplant. The clonotype was recovered from a human donor who received an intestinal transplant. CDR3 DNA: TGTGCCAGCAGCCTAGGAACGGGGGTACAAGAGACCCAGTACTTC. It yields the protein CASSLGTGVQETQYF.